A selection of T cell receptor beta chains follows, all from one sample in a study of a mutant IDH1 vaccine in newly diagnosed glioma. Assay: immunoSEQ multiplex PCR; the TCRdb copy retains only in-frame clones and omits some. The sample lists under 150,000 clones, under 90% seen once, with 0.6% to 0.7% in the top ten. Their cognate antigens are unknown. The sequenced sample was PBMCs, obtained from a glioma patient whose treatment included an IDH1 peptide vaccine. These receptors came from a woman aged 45-65 years with glioma. CDR3s include the opening cysteine and the closing phenylalanine or tryptophan. Each record gives: clone size, J gene, V gene, D gene, CDR3 DNA, CDR3 protein. D genes are given only for firm matches. Clone size appears in some rows only: once, few, many, or a class for an expanded clone.

>NA|TRBJ2-3|TRBV10-1|TRBD2
TGCGCCAGCAGTGATTTCCGGGAGGGAGATACGCAGTATTTT
CASSDFREGDTQYF
>once|TRBJ1-1|TRBV11-2|NA
TGTGCCAGCATGGGATTGGGGCAGGGTATCGACTTT
CASMGLGQGIDF
>NA|TRBJ2-1|TRBV27|NA
TGTGCCAGCGGTTTTAATGAGCAGTTCTTC
CASGFNEQFF
>NA|TRBJ2-1|TRBV2|TRBD2
TGTGCCAGCAGCCGGGGACTAGCGGGAAGTAACAATGAGCAGTTCTTC
CASSRGLAGSNNEQFF
>NA|TRBJ2-1|TRBV27|NA
TGTGCCAGCAGTTTAGTACCGGGGAATGAGCAGTTCTTC
CASSLVPGNEQFF
>NA|TRBJ2-5|TRBV27|TRBD1
TGTGCCAGCAGTATCGGGACAGGGGGCTTCGGGGAGACCCAGTACTTC
CASSIGTGGFGETQYF
>NA|TRBJ2-5|TRBV18|NA
TGTGCCAGCTCACCACCGGCCAGACCCGTCGTAGAGACCCAGTACTTC
CASSPPARPVVETQYF
>NA|TRBJ2-3|TRBV29-1|NA
TGCAGCGTCCCCCCCTCCTGGAGGAAAAGAGATACGCAGTATTTT
CSVPPSWRKRDTQYF
>NA|TRBJ2-5|TRBV6-4|NA
TGTGCCAGCAGTGAATCGACCGGAGGGACCCAGTACTTC
CASSESTGGTQYF
>NA|TRBJ2-2|TRBV19|TRBD2
TGTGCCAGTAGTACTAGCGGGAGGGCCGGTACCGGGGAGCTGTTTTTT
CASSTSGRAGTGELFF
>NA|TRBJ1-4|TRBV7-2|NA
TGTGCCAGCAGCCCAGGGCCTTCAACTAATGAAAAACTGTTTTTT
CASSPGPSTNEKLFF
>NA|TRBJ1-1|TRBV14|NA
TGTGCCAGCAGCCTCGGGCCCACCGGCAGAGCTTTCTTT
CASSLGPTGRAFF
>NA|TRBJ2-2|TRBV10-2|NA
TGCGCCAGCAGTGAGGGTTCCCCTCTGGGGGAGCTGTTTTTT
CASSEGSPLGELFF
>once|TRBJ2-7|TRBV4-2|NA
TGTGCCAGCAGCGCCCCCGGTCGGGGCTCCTACGAGCAGTACTTC
CASSAPGRGSYEQYF
>NA|TRBJ1-2|TRBV6-1|NA
TGTGCCAGCAGCACGGGGGGTGCCTATGGCTACACCTTC
CASSTGGAYGYTF
>NA|TRBJ1-5|TRBV7-8|TRBD1
TGTGCCAGCAGCAGAGGGACAGGGGCTTATCAGCCCCAGCATTTT
CASSRGTGAYQPQHF
>NA|TRBJ1-5|TRBV7-6|TRBD1
TGTGCCAGCAGCTTGGGGACAGTTAATCAGCCCCAGCATTTT
CASSLGTVNQPQHF
>NA|TRBJ2-1|TRBV6-5|TRBD1
TGTGCCAGCAGTTACTCGACAGGGGTACCCTACAATGAGCAGTTCTTC
CASSYSTGVPYNEQFF
>NA|TRBJ2-7|TRBV28|TRBD1
TGTGCCAGCAGTTACTTCCGGGACAGGGGCTACGAGCAGTACTTC
CASSYFRDRGYEQYF
>NA|TRBJ2-2|TRBV9|NA
TGTGCCAGCAGCGTAGCGTTGGGAAACACCGGGGAGCTGTTTTTT
CASSVALGNTGELFF
>NA|TRBJ2-1|TRBV7-8|TRBD2
TGTGCCAGCAGCTTAAGGGAGGGAAATTACAATGAGCAGTTCTTC
CASSLREGNYNEQFF
>NA|TRBJ2-1|TRBV9|NA
TGTGCCAGCAGCGTAAAGCGGAATGAGCAGTTCTTC
CASSVKRNEQFF
>NA|TRBJ2-2|TRBV19|NA
TGTGCCAGTAGTATATGGACGGGGAACACCGGGGAGCTGTTTTTT
CASSIWTGNTGELFF
>NA|TRBJ2-7|TRBV28|TRBD1
TGTGCCAGCTTCCGGGACAGCTCCTACGAGCAGTACTTC
CASFRDSSYEQYF
>NA|TRBJ2-1|TRBV6-1|NA
TGTGCCAGCAGGCTAGCCACCGCGACCTACAATGAGCAGTTCTTC
CASRLATATYNEQFF
>NA|TRBJ2-1|TRBV19|NA
TGTGCCAGTAGTATGGGTTACGTGCCGAATGAGCAGTTCTTC
CASSMGYVPNEQFF
>NA|TRBJ2-1|TRBV18|TRBD2
TGTGCCAGCTCACCACCGAGGTCTAGCGGGAGGCCTTACAATGAGCAGTTCTTC
CASSPPRSSGRPYNEQFF
>NA|TRBJ1-5|TRBV10-2|TRBD1
TGCGCCAGCAGTGAGTCGACAGGGTTTATACAGCCCCAGCATTTT
CASSESTGFIQPQHF
>NA|TRBJ2-1|TRBV27|TRBD2
TGTGCCACCCAACCTAGCGGGAGAGGCCACAATGAGCAGTTCTTC
CATQPSGRGHNEQFF
>NA|TRBJ1-1|TRBV7-9|NA
TGTGCCAGCAGCTTGGGGAGGATTAACACTGAAGCTTTCTTT
CASSLGRINTEAFF
>NA|TRBJ2-1|TRBV9|TRBD2
TGTGCCAGCAGCGCCGCCGGGACTAGCGGGAGCTCCTACAATGAGCAGTTCTTC
CASSAAGTSGSSYNEQFF
>NA|TRBJ1-2|TRBV9|NA
TGTGCCAGCAGCCCCAGTGGAACAGGAGGAGCTAACTATGGCTACACCTTC
CASSPSGTGGANYGYTF
>NA|TRBJ2-2|TRBV7-8|TRBD1
TGTGCCAGCAGAAACAGGGGATCCGGGGAGCTGTTTTTT
CASRNRGSGELFF
>NA|TRBJ2-1|TRBV6-6|TRBD2
TGTGCCAGCAGCCAACTAGCGGGAGGAAACAATGAGCAGTTCTTC
CASSQLAGGNNEQFF
>once|TRBJ1-1|TRBV7-6|NA
TGTGCCAGCAGCCTGGGGGTTGAAGATATGAACACTGAAGCTTTCTTT
CASSLGVEDMNTEAFF
>NA|TRBJ1-2|TRBV5-1|TRBD1
TGCGCCAGCAGCCAGACCCCCGGGACAGGGGACGGCTACACCTTC
CASSQTPGTGDGYTF